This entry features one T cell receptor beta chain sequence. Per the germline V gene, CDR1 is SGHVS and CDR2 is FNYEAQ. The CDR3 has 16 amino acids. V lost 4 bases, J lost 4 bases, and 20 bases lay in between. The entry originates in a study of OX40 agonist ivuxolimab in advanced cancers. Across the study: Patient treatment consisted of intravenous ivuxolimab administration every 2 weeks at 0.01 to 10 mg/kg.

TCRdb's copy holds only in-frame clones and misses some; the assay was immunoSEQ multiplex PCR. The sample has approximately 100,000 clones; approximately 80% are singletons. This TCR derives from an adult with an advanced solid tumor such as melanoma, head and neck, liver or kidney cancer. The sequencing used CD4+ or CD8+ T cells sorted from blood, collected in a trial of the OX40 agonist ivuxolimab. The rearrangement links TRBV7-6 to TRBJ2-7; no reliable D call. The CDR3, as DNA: TGTGCCAGCAGCTCCACCCAACCCCCCGCCCCTTACGAGCAGTACTTC. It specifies CASSSTQPPAPYEQYF.